This T cell receptor (beta chain) was obtained from a study of beta chain features in type 1 diabetes. About the study: Similarity in age, gender and cell yields was seen between patients and healthy donors. Study-wide findings and caveats: Shorter TCRB CDR3s, moderately but significantly so, were found in Type 1 diabetes patients in all four CD4+ subsets.

The sequenced template was cDNA made from the entire isolated RNA. Only in-frame clones appear in the TCRdb table, and some are missing; sequencing was by immunoSEQ multiplex PCR. The sample lists 100,000 to 150,000 clones, roughly 17% occurring once. A word on this clone: Its cognate antigen is unknown.

Trimming removed 2 bases from V and 2 bases from J, with 7 bases in between. Per the germline V gene, CDR1 is SQVTM and CDR2 is ANQGSEA. The CDR3 is made up of 12 amino acids. The chain joins TRBV29-1 to TRBJ2-7, with unresolved D. The TCR was taken from a man aged 18 to 30 with type 1 diabetes. The sequencing sample was made of central memory CD4+ T cells from blood. This chain's CDR3 is CSVEYATYEQYF. CDR3 nucleotide sequence: TGCAGCGTTGAATACGCCACCTACGAGCAGTACTTC.